Each of the 9 T cell receptor beta chains below was sequenced from the same sample in a study of shared clonotypes between healthy human individuals. The table came from immunoSEQ multiplex PCR; TCRdb's copy has only in-frame clones and leaves some out. The data show about 560,000 clones, around three quarters seen once. The sequenced sample was PBMCs. The source of these receptors is a woman in her 40s in good health. Some clones in this sample may be carry-over from other donors' samples.

V is TRBV6-5 and J is TRBJ2-2, with D unclear. Germline V gene lookup returns CDR1 MNHEY and CDR2 SVGAGI. Between the trimmed V and J ends, which lost 5 bases and 5 bases, there was a span of 6 bases. The CDR3 loop spans 12 amino acids. The CDR3 reads CASSVGTGELFF. CDR3 nucleotides: TGTGCCAGCAGTGTGGGAACCGGGGAGCTGTTTTTT.

The chain carries TRBV6-1 and TRBJ1-5; 9 positions match TRBD1. The germline V gene encodes CDR1 MNHNS and CDR2 SASEGT. The ends lost 1 base at V and 4 bases at J; junction bases unmatched: 11. The CDR3 length is 18 residues. The DNA of the CDR3 is TGTGCCAGCAGTGAAGAGGGTTGGGACAGGGTGGATAATCAGCCCCAGCATTTT. Translating it yields CASSEEGWDRVDNQPQHF.

V is TRBV7-6 and J is TRBJ2-1; 9 nucleotides align to TRBD2. The trim removed 0 bases at V and 6 bases at J, leaving 9 bases unmatched. Germline CDR1 is SGHVS and CDR2 is FNYEAQ. The CDR3 totals 17 residues. The CDR3 DNA reads TGTGCCAGCAGCTTAGCTGCGCGGCTAGCGGGGAGCAATGAGCAGTTCTTC. This sequence encodes CASSLAARLAGSNEQFF.

The rearrangement links TRBV11-2 to TRBJ1-3; D call uncertain. CDR1 SGHAT and CDR2 FQNNGV come from the germline V gene. The V gene lost 0 bases and the J gene lost 4 bases, with 7 bases spanning the gap. This CDR3 has 14 residues. In DNA form, the CDR3 reads TGTGCCAGCAGCTTAGATCGGGTGGGAAACACCATATATTTT. Protein sequence: CASSLDRVGNTIYF.

This chain joins TRBV6-5 and TRBJ2-7; weak D call: TRBD1 (6 bases). This CDR3 contains 14 residues. CDR1 is MNHEY and CDR2 is SVGAGI in the germline V gene. V gave up 2 bases and J gave up 3 bases, with 11 bases separating them. Here the CDR3 DNA reads TGTGCCAGCAGTTACCGGGGACACGTCTACGAGCAGTACTTC. Protein sequence: CASSYRGHVYEQYF.

The chain recombines TRBV5-4 with TRBJ2-7, with D possibly TRBD2 on 6 matching bases. The CDR3 is 14 residues long. CDR1 SGHNT and CDR2 YYREEE come from the germline V gene (reference sequence). Trimming cost V 4 bases and J 3 bases, with 14 bases left between them. CDR3 residues: CASSRDGGLYEQYF. CDR3 sequence (DNA): TGTGCCAGCAGCCGGGACGGGGGTCTCTACGAGCAGTACTTC.

The chain is built from TRBV10-3 and TRBJ2-3; either TRBD1 or TRBD2 may supply D (6 bases each). This CDR3 comprises 14 residues. Germline assignment: CDR1 ENHRY and CDR2 SYGVKD. Trimming took 4 bases from V and 0 from J, leaving 8 bases between them. CDR3 bases: TGTGCCATCAGTGCGGGGGCTAGCACAGATACGCAGTATTTT. It yields the protein CAISAGASTDTQYF.

This clone was found once. The V gene is TRBV28, the J gene TRBJ2-7, with 16 bases matching TRBD2. J gave up 6 bases and V 3 bases, and 11 bases lay outside the gene matches. The CDR3 totals 18 residues. Germline V gives CDR1 MDHEN, CDR2 SYDVKM. Written as DNA, the CDR3 is TGTGCCAGCAGTTTTTACTCCGGGACTAGCGGGAGGGCCGGCGAGCAGTACTTC. It codes for CASSFYSGTSGRAGEQYF.

The V gene is TRBV2, the J gene TRBJ1-2, with D perhaps matching TRBD1 (6 bases). The CDR3 runs 14 residues. V was shortened by 3 bases and J by 4 bases, with 12 bases between the two germline ends. The germline V gene encodes CDR1 SNHLY and CDR2 FYNNEI. CDR3 sequence reads: CASSEIKGGYGYTF. The CDR3 DNA sequence: TGTGCCAGCAGTGAGATTAAGGGGGGCTATGGCTACACCTTC.